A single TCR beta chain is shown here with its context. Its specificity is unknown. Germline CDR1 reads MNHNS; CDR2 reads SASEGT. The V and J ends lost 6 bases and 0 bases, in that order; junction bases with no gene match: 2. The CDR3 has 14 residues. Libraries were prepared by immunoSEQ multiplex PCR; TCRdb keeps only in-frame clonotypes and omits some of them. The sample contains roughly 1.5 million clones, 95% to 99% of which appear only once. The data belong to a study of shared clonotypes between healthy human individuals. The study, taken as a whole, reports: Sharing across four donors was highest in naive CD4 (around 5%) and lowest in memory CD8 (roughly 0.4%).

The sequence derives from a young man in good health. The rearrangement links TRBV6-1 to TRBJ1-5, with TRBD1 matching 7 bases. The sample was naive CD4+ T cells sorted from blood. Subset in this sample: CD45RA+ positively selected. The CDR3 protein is CASRGQLSNQPQHF. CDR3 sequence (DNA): TGTGCCAGCAGGGGACAGCTTAGCAATCAGCCCCAGCATTTT.